Each of the 12 T cell receptor beta chains below was sequenced from the same sample in a study of cytomegalovirus exposure and HLA in healthy donors. Libraries were prepared by immunoSEQ multiplex PCR; TCRdb keeps only in-frame clonotypes and omits some of them. Found here are some 330,000 clones, approximately 90% of them singletons; the top ten hold under 0.85%. Sequenced: PBMCs. These receptors were collected from a woman between 18 and 29 years old in good health and CMV-seronegative.

The chain carries TRBV6-1 and TRBJ1-5, with unresolved D. With 7 bases removed from V and 11 bases from J, the gap between germline ends came to 21 bases. Germline V gives CDR1 MNHNS, CDR2 SASEGT. CDR3 length: 14 residues. The CDR3 sequence is CASTLGPYDLTQHF. In nucleotides, the CDR3 is TGTGCCAGCACACTAGGGCCTTATGATCTGACCCAGCATTTT.

This clone was seen once. V gene TRBV28 combines with J gene TRBJ2-3, with a weak D call TRBD1 (5 bases). V was clipped by 3 bases and J by 0 bases, with 10 bases between them. The germline V gene has CDR1 MDHEN and CDR2 SYDVKM. CDR3 size: 15 residues. CDR3 protein: CASSLGQTSTDTQYF. The CDR3 nucleotides read TGTGCCAGCAGTTTGGGGCAGACTAGCACAGATACGCAGTATTTT.

The chain is built from TRBV7-2 and TRBJ2-3, with 7 bases aligning to TRBD1. The V and J ends lost 6 bases and 4 bases, in that order; junction bases with no gene match: 4. Germline CDR1 reads SGHTA; CDR2 reads FQGNSA. This CDR3 comprises 13 residues. The CDR3 DNA follows: TGTGCCAGCAGTAGACAGGGCGCAGATACGCAGTATTTT. It specifies CASSRQGADTQYF.

The V call is TRBV9, the J call TRBJ1-3; D gene ambiguous. CDR1 SGDLS and CDR2 YYNGEE come from the germline V gene. The V end was cut by 7 bases, the J end by 9 bases, with 8 bases between. CDR3 length: 10 residues. CDR3 protein: CASGESTIYF. Written as DNA, the CDR3 is TGTGCCAGCGGTGAGAGCACCATATATTTT. The full variable domain, its missing parts supplied by reference TRBV9 and TRBJ1-3, is DSGVTQTPKHLITATGQRVTLRCSPRSGDLSVYWYQQSLDQGLQFLIQYYNGEERAKGNILERFSAQQFPDLHSELNLSSLELGDSALYFCASGESTIYFGEGSWLTVV.

The CDR3 protein is CASSVGRPNEKLFF. In nucleotides, the CDR3 is TGTGCCAGCAGCGTGGGCAGGCCTAATGAAAAACTGTTTTTT. This chain joins TRBV9 and TRBJ1-4; D not resolved. Between the trimmed V and J ends, which lost 2 bases and 3 bases, there was a span of 8 bases. Looked up from germline, CDR1 is SGDLS and CDR2 is YYNGEE. CDR3 length equals 14 residues.

The V and J genes are TRBV4-1 and TRBJ1-5; D gene unclear. This CDR3 has 16 residues. V was cut by 8 bases and J by 0 bases, with 17 bases left in between. CDR1 is MGHRA and CDR2 is YSYEKL in the germline V gene. CDR3 residues: CASSKGVKHSNQPQHF. As DNA, the CDR3 is TGCGCCAGCTCTAAGGGAGTAAAACATAGCAATCAGCCCCAGCATTTT.

V usage is TRBV18 and J usage is TRBJ2-7; D may be TRBD1 (5 bases). Looked up from germline, CDR1 is KGHSH and CDR2 is LQKENI. V gave up 0 bases and J gave up 3 bases, with 6 bases separating them. The length of the CDR3 is 13 residues. The CDR3 region is CASSPPTVYEQYF. CDR3 bases: TGTGCCAGCTCACCACCGACAGTCTACGAGCAGTACTTC. Filled out from reference TRBV18 and TRBJ2-7, the complete variable domain reads NAGVMQNPRHLVRRRGQEARLRCSPMKGHSHVYWYRQLPEEGLKFMVYLQKENIIDESGMPKERFSAEFPKEGPSILRIQQVVRGDSAAYFCASSPPTVYEQYFGPGTRLTVT.

The chain carries TRBV28 and TRBJ2-7, with 7 bases identical to TRBD2. The ends lost 2 bases at V and 2 bases at J; junction bases unmatched: 15. CDR1 MDHEN and CDR2 SYDVKM come from the germline V gene. This CDR3 spans 18 amino acids. CDR3 region: CASSLGGGSLAEPYEQYF. CDR3 in DNA: TGTGCCAGCAGTTTAGGGGGGGGGTCTCTAGCGGAACCCTACGAGCAGTACTTC.

This chain uses TRBV30 with TRBJ2-3; D might be TRBD2 (7 bases). Germline CDR1 GTSNPN, CDR2 SVGIG (reference sequence). This CDR3 contains 14 residues. Deletions cut 0 bases from V and 3 bases from J, with 10 bases between. For the CDR3, the DNA is TGTGCCTGGAGTGTAGGGGGGGCTACAGATACGCAGTATTTT. It encodes CAWSVGGATDTQYF.

The CDR3 DNA reads as TGTGCCAGCAGCCCCTCGCGGGAGCGCTACAATGAGCAGTTCTTC. Protein sequence: CASSPSRERYNEQFF. V and J are TRBV5-6 and TRBJ2-1; 7 nucleotides line up with TRBD2. Trimming removed 4 bases from V and 3 bases from J; junction bases left unmatched: 7. There are 15 residues in the CDR3. Germline V gene sequence: CDR1 SGHDT, CDR2 YYEEEE.

The genes are TRBV5-6 and TRBJ2-3, with D tentatively TRBD1 (5 bases). This CDR3 has 13 residues. V gave up 3 bases and J gave up 5 bases, with 10 bases separating them. Germline V gives CDR1 SGHDT, CDR2 YYEEEE. CDR3 sequence reads: CASSWGWGDTQYF. In nucleotides, the CDR3 is TGTGCCAGCAGCTGGGGCTGGGGAGATACGCAGTATTTT.

The chain combines TRBV5-1 with TRBJ2-1; possible D gene TRBD2, 5 bases. CDR3 length: 14 amino acids. V lost 2 bases to trimming and J lost 2 bases, with 8 bases between them. The germline CDR1 and CDR2 sequences are SGHRS and YFSETQ. The CDR3 loop reads CASSLEGTYNEQFF. The CDR3 DNA reads TGCGCCAGCAGCTTAGAGGGAACCTACAATGAGCAGTTCTTC.